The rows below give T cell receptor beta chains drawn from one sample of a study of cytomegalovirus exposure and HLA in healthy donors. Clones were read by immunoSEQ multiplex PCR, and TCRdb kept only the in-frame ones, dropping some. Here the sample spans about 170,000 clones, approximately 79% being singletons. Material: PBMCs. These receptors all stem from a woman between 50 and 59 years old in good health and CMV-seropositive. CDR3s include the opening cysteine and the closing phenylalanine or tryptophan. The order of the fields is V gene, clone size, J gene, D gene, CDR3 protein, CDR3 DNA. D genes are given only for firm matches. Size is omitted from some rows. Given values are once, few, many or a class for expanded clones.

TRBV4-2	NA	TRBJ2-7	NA	CASSQDGARPSYEQYF	TGTGCCAGCAGCCAAGATGGGGCACGGCCTTCCTACGAGCAGTACTTC
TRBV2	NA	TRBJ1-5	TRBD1	CASRVDRGINQPQHF	TGTGCCAGCAGGGTCGACAGGGGCATCAATCAGCCCCAGCATTTT
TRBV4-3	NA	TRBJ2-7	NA	CASSQGGGAFYEQYF	TGCGCCAGCAGCCAAGGAGGAGGGGCCTTCTACGAGCAGTACTTC
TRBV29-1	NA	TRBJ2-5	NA	CSVQGSPRETQYF	TGCAGCGTACAGGGTAGCCCTAGGGAGACCCAGTACTTC
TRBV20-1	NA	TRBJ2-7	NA	CSAYRVGEQYF	TGCAGTGCCTACCGGGTTGGCGAGCAGTACTTC
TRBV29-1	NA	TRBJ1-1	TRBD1	CSVLSGGSTEAFF	TGCAGCGTCCTATCAGGGGGATCCACTGAAGCTTTCTTT
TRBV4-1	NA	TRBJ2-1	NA	CASSHPFTGTGGIQEQFF	TGCGCCAGCAGCCATCCGTTCACCGGGACTGGGGGGATTCAGGAGCAGTTCTTC
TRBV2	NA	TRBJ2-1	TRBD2	CASSLAGVGNEQFF	TGTGCCAGCAGCTTAGCGGGAGTGGGTAATGAGCAGTTCTTC
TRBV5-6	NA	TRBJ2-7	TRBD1	CASSPLPGQPLLF	TGTGCCAGCAGCCCGCTGCCGGGACAGCCGCTGCTCTTC
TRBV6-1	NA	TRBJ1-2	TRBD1	CASSVSGGYYGYTF	TGTGCCAGCAGTGTTTCAGGGGGGTACTATGGCTACACCTTC
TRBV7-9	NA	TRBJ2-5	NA	CASSLNSQAETQYF	TGTGCCAGCAGCTTGAACTCTCAGGCGGAGACCCAGTACTTC
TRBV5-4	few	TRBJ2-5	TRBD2	CASSLGLAGVQETQYF	TGTGCCAGCAGCTTGGGGCTAGCGGGGGTACAAGAGACCCAGTACTTC
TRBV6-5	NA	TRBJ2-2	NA	CASSPSTRKLFF	TGTGCCAGCAGCCCCTCGACGCGGAAGCTGTTTTTT